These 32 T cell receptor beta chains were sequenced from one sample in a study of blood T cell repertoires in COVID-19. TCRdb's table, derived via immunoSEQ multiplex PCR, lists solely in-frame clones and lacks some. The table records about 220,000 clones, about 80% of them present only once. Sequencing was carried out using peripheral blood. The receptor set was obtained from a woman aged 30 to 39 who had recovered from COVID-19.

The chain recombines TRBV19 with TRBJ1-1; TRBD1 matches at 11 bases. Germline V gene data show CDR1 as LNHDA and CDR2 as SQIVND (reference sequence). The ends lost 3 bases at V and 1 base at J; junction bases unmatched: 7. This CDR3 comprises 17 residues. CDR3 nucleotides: TGTGCCAGTAGTATCGGACAGGGGGCGGGCTGGAACACTGAAGCTTTCTTT. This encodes CASSIGQGAGWNTEAFF. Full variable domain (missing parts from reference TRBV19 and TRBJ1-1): DGGITQSPKYLFRKEGQNVTLSCEQNLNHDAMYWYRQDPGQGLRLIYYSQIVNDFQKGDIAEGYSVSREKKESFPLTVTSAQKNPTAFYLCASSIGQGAGWNTEAFFGQGTRLTVV.

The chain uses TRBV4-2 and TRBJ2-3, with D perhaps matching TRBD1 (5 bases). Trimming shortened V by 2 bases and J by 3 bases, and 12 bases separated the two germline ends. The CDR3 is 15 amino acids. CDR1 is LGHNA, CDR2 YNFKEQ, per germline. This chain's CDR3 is CASSQRGRATDTQYF. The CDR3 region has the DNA TGTGCCAGCAGCCAAAGGGGAAGGGCAACAGATACGCAGTATTTT.

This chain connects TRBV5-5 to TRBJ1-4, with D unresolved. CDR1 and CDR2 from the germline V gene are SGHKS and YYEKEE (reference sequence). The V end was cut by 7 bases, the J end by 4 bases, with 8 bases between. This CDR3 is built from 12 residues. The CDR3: CASVEDNEKLFF. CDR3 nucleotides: TGTGCCAGCGTTGAGGATAATGAAAAACTGTTTTTT. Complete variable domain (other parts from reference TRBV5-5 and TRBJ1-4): DAGVTQSPTHLIKTRGQQVTLRCSPISGHKSVSWYQQVLGQGPQFIFQYYEKEERGRGNFPDRFSARQFPNYSSELNVNALLLGDSALYLCASVEDNEKLFFGSGTQLSVL.

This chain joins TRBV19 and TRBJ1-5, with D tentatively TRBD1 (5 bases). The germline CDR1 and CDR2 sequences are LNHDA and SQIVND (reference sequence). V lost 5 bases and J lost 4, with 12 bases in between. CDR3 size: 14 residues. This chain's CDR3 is CASSFRQGNQPQHF. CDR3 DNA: TGTGCCAGTAGTTTTAGGCAGGGAAATCAGCCCCAGCATTTT.

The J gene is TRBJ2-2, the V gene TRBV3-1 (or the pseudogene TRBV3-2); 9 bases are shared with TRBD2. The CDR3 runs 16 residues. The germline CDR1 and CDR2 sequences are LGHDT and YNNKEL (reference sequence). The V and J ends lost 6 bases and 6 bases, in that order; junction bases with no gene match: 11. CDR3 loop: CASREGTSLPAGELFF. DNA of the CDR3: TGTGCCAGCAGGGAAGGGACTAGCTTGCCCGCCGGGGAGCTGTTTTTT.

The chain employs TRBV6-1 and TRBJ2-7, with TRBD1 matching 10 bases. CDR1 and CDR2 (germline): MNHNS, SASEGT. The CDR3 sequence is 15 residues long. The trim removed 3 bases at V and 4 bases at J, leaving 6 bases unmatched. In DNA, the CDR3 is TGTGCCAGCAGTGAGACGACAGGGGGCTCGTACGAGCAGTACTTC. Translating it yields CASSETTGGSYEQYF.

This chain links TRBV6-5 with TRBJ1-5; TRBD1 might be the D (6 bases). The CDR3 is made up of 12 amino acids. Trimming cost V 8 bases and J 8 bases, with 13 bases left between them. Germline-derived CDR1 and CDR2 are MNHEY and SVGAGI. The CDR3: CASGDKGKPQHF. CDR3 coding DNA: TGTGCCAGCGGGGACAAAGGAAAGCCCCAGCATTTT.

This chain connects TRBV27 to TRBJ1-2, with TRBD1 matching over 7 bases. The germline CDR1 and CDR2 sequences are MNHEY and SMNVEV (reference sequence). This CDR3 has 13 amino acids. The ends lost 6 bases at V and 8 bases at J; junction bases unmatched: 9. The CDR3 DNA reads TGTGCCAGCAGCCACGGGAGGGGGCAAGGCTACACCTTC. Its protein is CASSHGRGQGYTF.

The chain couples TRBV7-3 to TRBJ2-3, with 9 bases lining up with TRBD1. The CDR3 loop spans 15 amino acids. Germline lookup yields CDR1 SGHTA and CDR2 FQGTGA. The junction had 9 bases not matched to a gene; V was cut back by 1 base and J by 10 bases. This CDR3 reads CASSLNGWTGDPQYF. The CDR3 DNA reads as TGTGCCAGCAGCTTAAATGGGTGGACAGGGGATCCGCAGTATTTT. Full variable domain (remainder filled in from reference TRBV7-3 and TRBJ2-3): GAGVSQTPSNKVTEKGKYVELRCDPISGHTALYWYRQSLGQGPEFLIYFQGTGAADDSGLPNDRFFAVRPEGSVSTLKIQRTERGDSAVYLCASSLNGWTGDPQYFGPGTRLTVL.

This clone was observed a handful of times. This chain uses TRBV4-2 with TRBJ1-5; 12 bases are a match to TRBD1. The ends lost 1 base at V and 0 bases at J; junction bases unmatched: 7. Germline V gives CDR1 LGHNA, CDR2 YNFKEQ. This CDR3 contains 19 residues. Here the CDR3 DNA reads TGTGCCAGCAGCCAAGTAAGGGACAGGGGGCCCCTTAGCAATCAGCCCCAGCATTTT. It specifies CASSQVRDRGPLSNQPQHF.

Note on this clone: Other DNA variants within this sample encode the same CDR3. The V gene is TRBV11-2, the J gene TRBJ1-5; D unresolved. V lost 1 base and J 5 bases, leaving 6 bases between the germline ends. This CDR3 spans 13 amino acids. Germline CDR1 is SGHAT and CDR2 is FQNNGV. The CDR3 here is CASSLGEYQPQHF. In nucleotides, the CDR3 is TGTGCCAGCAGCTTAGGAGAGTATCAGCCCCAGCATTTT.

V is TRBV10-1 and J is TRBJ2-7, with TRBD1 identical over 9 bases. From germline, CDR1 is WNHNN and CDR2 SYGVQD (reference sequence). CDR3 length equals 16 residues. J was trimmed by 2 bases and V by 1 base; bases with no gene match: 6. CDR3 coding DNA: TGCGCCAGCAGTGAGTTGAGGACAGGGGAAACCTACGAGCAGTACTTC. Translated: CASSELRTGETYEQYF.

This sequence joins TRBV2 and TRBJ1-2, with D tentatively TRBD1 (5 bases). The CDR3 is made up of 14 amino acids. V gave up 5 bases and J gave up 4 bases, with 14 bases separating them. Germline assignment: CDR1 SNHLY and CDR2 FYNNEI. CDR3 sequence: CASSRDGGAYGYTF. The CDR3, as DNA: TGTGCCAGCAGTCGGGACGGCGGGGCCTATGGCTACACCTTC.

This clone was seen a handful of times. CDR3 in DNA: TGCGCCAGCAGCGAACAGGGTGGGGATGAAAAACTGTTTTTT. Its translation is CASSEQGGDEKLFF. V gene TRBV5-1 combines with J gene TRBJ1-4; weak D call: TRBD1 (6 bases). Germline loops: CDR1 SGHRS, CDR2 YFSETQ. Trimming stripped 4 bases from V and 6 bases from J, with 13 bases between. This CDR3 spans 14 amino acids.

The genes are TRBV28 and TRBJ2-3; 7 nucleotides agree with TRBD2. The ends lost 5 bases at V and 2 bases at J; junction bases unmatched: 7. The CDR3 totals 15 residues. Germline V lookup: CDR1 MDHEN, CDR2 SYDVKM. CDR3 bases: TGTGCCAGCAGTACCCCCGGGACTACCACAGATACGCAGTATTTT. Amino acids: CASSTPGTTTDTQYF.

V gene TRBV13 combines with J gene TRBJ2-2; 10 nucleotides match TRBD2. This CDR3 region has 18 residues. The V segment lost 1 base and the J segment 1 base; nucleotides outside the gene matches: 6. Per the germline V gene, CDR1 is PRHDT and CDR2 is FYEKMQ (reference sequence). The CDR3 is CASSLAITSGKNTGELFF. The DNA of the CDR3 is TGTGCCAGCAGCTTAGCAATAACTAGCGGGAAGAACACCGGGGAGCTGTTTTTT.

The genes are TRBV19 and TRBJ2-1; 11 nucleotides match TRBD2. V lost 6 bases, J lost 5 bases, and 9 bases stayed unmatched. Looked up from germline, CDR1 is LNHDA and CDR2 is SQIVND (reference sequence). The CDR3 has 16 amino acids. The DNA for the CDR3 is TGTGCCAGTAGAACCCCGGGACTAGCGGATCACAATGAGCAGTTCTTC. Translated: CASRTPGLADHNEQFF.

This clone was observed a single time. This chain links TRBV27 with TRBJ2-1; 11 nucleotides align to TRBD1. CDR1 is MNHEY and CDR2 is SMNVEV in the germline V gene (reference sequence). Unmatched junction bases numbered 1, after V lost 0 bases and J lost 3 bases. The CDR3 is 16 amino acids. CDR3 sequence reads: CASSLSGTGGYNEQFF. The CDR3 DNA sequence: TGTGCCAGCAGTTTATCCGGGACAGGGGGCTACAATGAGCAGTTCTTC.

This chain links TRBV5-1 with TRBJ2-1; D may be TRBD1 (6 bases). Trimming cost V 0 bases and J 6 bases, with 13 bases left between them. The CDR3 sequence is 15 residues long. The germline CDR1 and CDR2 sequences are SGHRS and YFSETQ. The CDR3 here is CASSLDRDPRNEQFF. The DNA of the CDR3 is TGCGCCAGCAGCTTGGACAGGGACCCTCGCAATGAGCAGTTCTTC. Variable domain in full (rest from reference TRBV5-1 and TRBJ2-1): KAGVTQTPRYLIKTRGQQVTLSCSPISGHRSVSWYQQTPGQGLQFLFEYFSETQRNKGNFPGRFSGRQFSNSRSEMNVSTLELGDSALYLCASSLDRDPRNEQFFGPGTRLTVL.

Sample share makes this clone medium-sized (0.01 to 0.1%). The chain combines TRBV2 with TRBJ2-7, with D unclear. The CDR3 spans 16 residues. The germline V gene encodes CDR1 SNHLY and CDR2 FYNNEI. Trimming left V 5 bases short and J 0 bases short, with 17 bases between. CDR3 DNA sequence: TGTGCCAGCAGTCCGCGCGGAGCCCCAACCTCCTACGAGCAGTACTTC. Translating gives CASSPRGAPTSYEQYF.

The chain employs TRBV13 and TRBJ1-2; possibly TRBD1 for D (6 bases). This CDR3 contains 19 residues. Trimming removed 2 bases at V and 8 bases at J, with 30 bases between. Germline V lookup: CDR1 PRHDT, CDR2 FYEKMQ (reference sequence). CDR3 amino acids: CASSLISLAGRAQGHGYTF. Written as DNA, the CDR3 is TGTGCCAGCAGCTTAATTAGTCTGGCAGGGCGCGCGCAGGGGCACGGCTACACCTTC. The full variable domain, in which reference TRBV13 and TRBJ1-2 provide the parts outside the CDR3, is AAGVIQSPRHLIKEKRETATLKCYPIPRHDTVYWYQQGPGQDPQFLISFYEKMQSDKGSIPDRFSAQQFSDYHSELNMSSLELGDSALYFCASSLISLAGRAQGHGYTFGSGTRLTVV.

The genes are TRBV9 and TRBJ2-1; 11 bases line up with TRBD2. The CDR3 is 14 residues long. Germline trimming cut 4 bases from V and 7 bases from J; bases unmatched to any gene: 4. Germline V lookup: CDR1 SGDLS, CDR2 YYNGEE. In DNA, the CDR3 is TGTGCCAGCAGCACGACTAGCGGGGATAATGAGCAGTTCTTC. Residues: CASSTTSGDNEQFF.

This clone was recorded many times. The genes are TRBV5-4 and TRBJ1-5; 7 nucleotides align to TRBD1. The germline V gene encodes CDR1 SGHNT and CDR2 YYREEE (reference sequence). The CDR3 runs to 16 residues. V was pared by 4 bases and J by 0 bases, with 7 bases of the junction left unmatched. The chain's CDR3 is CASSLGGGDSNQPQHF. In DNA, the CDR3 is TGTGCCAGCAGCCTAGGAGGGGGCGATAGCAATCAGCCCCAGCATTTT.

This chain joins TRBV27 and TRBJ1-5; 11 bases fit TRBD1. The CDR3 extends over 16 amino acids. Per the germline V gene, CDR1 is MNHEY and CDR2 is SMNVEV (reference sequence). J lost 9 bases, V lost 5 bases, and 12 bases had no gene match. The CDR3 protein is CASSPLGTGGLRPQHF. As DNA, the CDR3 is TGTGCCAGCAGTCCGCTAGGGACAGGGGGACTAAGGCCCCAGCATTTT.

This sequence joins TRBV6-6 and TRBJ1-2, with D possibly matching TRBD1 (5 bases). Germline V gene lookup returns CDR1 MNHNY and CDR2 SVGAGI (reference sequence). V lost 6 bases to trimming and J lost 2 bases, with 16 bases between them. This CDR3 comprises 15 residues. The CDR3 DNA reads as TGTGCCAGCAGGGTGGAAGGGCACAGGAACTATGGCTACACCTTC. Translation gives CASRVEGHRNYGYTF.

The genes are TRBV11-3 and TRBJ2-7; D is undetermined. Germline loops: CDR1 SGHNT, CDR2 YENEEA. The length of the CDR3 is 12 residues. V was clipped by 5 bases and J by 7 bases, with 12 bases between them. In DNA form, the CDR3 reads TGTGCCAGCAGCGATCGATTCGGGGAGCAGTACTTC. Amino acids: CASSDRFGEQYF.

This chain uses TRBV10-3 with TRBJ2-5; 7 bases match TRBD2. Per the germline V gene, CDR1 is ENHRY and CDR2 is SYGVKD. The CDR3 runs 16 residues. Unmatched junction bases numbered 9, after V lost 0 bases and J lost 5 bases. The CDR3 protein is CAISESGAGEGETQYF. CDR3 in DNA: TGTGCCATCAGTGAGTCTGGTGCGGGAGAGGGTGAGACCCAGTACTTC.

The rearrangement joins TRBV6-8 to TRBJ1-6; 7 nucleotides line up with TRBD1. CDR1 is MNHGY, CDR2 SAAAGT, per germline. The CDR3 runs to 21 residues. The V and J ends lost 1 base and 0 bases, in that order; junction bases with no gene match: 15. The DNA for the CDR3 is TGTGCCAGCAGTTACTATATCGAGGGACAGATGGAGAGCTCCTATAATTCACCCCTCCACTTT. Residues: CASSYYIEGQMESSYNSPLHF.

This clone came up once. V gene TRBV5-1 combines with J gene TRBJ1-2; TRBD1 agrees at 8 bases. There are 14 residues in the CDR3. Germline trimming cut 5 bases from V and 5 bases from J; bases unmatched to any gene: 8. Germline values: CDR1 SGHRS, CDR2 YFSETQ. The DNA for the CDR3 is TGCGCCAGCAGAGAAGCAGGGGGCGGATATGGCTACACCTTC. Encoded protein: CASREAGGGYGYTF.

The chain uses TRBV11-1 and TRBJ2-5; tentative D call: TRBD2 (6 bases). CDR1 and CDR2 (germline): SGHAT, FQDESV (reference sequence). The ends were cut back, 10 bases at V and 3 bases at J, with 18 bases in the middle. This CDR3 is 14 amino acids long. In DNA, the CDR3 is TGTGCCACCCGGGAGAGGACCGGAAAAGAGACCCAGTACTTC. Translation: CATRERTGKETQYF.

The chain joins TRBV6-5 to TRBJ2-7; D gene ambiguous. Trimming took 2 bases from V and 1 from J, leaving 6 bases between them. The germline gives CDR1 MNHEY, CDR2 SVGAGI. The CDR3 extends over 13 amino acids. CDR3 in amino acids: CASSYRRSYEQYF. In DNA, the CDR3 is TGTGCCAGCAGTTACCGGAGATCCTACGAGCAGTACTTC.

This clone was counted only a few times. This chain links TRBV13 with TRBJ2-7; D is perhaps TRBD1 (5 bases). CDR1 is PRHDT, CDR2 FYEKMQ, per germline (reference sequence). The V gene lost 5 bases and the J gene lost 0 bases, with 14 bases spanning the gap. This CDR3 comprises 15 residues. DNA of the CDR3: TGTGCCAGCAGCGTCACCAGGGTAAGCTCCTACGAGCAGTACTTC. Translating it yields CASSVTRVSSYEQYF.